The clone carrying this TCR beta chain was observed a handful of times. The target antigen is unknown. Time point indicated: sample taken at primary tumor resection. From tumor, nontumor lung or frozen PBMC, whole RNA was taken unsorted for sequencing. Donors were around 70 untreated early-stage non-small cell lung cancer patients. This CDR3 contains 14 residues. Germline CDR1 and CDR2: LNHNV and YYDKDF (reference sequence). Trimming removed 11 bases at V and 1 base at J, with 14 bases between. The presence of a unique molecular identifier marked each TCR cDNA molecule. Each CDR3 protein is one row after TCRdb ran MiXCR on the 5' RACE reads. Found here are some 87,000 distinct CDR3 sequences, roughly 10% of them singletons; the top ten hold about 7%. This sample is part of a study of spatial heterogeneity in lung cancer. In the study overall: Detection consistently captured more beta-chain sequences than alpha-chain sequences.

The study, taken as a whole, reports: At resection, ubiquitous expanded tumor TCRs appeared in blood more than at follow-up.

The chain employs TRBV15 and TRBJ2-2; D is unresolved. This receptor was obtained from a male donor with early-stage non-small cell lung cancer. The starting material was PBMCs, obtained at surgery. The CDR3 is CAANGVGNTGELFF. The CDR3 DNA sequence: TGTGCCGCCAATGGGGTAGGGAACACCGGGGAGCTGTTTTTT.